The 7 T cell receptor beta chains given below trace back to one sample, sequenced in a study of post-analysis software for immune sequencing data. Study findings and constraints: The five TRBV segments detected at higher frequency in patients than in controls included TRBV5-6, TRBV5-1 and TRBV20-1.

No antigen has been identified for these receptors. Included in the TCR beta cDNA libraries were unique molecular identifiers. TCRdb used MiXCR to reprocess the PCR reads, holding one entry per CDR3 protein. The sample consists of around 500,000 distinct CDR3 sequences, less than 40% of them appearing once. The sample consisted of blood. The receptors here all came from a girl under 18 with multiple sclerosis.

This clonotype was seen repeatedly, ten times or more. The rearrangement links TRBV12-3 or TRBV12-4 to TRBJ1-2; D gene uncertain. This CDR3 is built from 12 residues. V was trimmed by 1 base and J by 3 bases, leaving 3 bases between them. CDR3 residues: CASSLVDYGYTF. The CDR3, as DNA: TGTGCCAGCAGTTTAGTAGACTATGGCTACACCTTC.

A few counts support this clonotype. The chain links TRBV10-3 to TRBJ1-2; D is unclear. CDR1 is ENHRY, CDR2 SYGVKD, per germline. The V gene lost 3 bases and the J gene lost 7 bases, with 12 bases spanning the gap. CDR3 length equals 13 residues. CDR3 nucleotide sequence: TGTGCCATCAGTGAAGGGATGGTACGTGGCTACACCTTC. It translates to CAISEGMVRGYTF.

Details on this clonotype: A junction boundary mismatches the germline segment, possibly from a read error. This chain connects TRBV6-5 to TRBJ2-4; D gene unclear. The end of the DNA aligns better with TRBJ2-7, so the J call may be wrong. CDR3 length: 18 residues. Looked up from germline, CDR1 is MNHEY and CDR2 is SVGAGI. DNA of the CDR3: TGTGCCAGCAGTTACTCGGGTATCACCGCCATGGCCTCCTCCGAGCAGTACTTC. This codes for CASSYSGITAMASSEQYF.

This clonotype was detected many times. The gene calls are TRBV12-3 or TRBV12-4 and TRBJ2-7, with 9 bases identical to TRBD2. The CDR3 has 14 residues. The J segment lost 4 bases and the V segment lost 4 bases, leaving 5 bases of the junction unmatched. This chain's CDR3 is CASSWASGEYEQYF. The CDR3 nucleotides are TGTGCCAGCAGTTGGGCTAGCGGGGAGTACGAGCAGTACTTC.

This chain connects TRBV4-1 to TRBJ1-2; possibly TRBD1 for D (5 bases). From germline, CDR1 is MGHRA and CDR2 YSYEKL. The ends were cut back, 2 bases at V and 2 bases at J, with 12 bases in the middle. The CDR3 runs 15 residues. DNA of the CDR3: TGCGCCAGCAGCCAACCCCAAGAGGGGAACTATGGCTACACCTTC. It codes for CASSQPQEGNYGYTF.

The V and J genes are TRBV11-2 and TRBJ2-7, with D perhaps matching TRBD2 (6 bases). CDR1 SGHAT and CDR2 FQNNGV come from the germline V gene. Trimming left V 5 bases short and J 7 bases short, with 18 bases between. The CDR3 totals 14 residues. The chain's CDR3 is CASSPGGIGGEQYF. The CDR3 bases are TGTGCCAGCAGCCCCGGAGGTATCGGGGGAGAGCAGTACTTC. The whole variable domain, remainder taken from reference TRBV11-2 and TRBJ2-7, is EAGVAQSPRYKIIEKRQSVAFWCNPISGHATLYWYQQILGQGPKLLIQFQNNGVVDDSQLPKDRFSAERLKGVDSTLKIQPAKLEDSAVYLCASSPGGIGGEQYFGPGTRLTVT.

A word on this clonotype: Mismatch with germline at one junction end may stem from a read error. This chain links TRBV13 with TRBJ2-7; 8 positions agree with TRBD1. Germline CDR1 and CDR2: PRHDT and FYEKMQ (reference sequence). CDR3 length: 16 residues. The chain's CDR3 is CASSLGRRQGWDEQYF. The CDR3, as DNA: TGTGCCAGCAGCCTAGGCCGGAGACAGGGGTGGGACGAGCAGTACTTC.